This T cell receptor (beta chain) was found in a study of blood T cell repertoires in COVID-19. Overall study context: PBMCs, B-cell-depleted T cells, or T cells were the source of the cDNA or gDNA that made up the material.

V lost 3 bases to trimming and J lost 0 bases; unmatched junction nucleotides: 4. CDR1 SGHNT and CDR2 YYREEE come from the germline V gene (reference sequence). The CDR3 is 16 amino acids. In the original analysis: Nucleated cell counts were estimated from reference gene primer amplification. Measured with immunoSEQ multiplex PCR; TCRdb has only the in-frame clones, and not every one. The V and J calls and clone size were taken over from that table, and D and trimming were inferred from the DNA. The sample has some 130,000 clones; approximately 88% are singletons. Sequencing was performed on peripheral blood. The sequence derives from a woman of 80 years or more with acute or convalescent COVID-19. The chain uses TRBV5-4 and TRBJ2-1, with 9 bases fitting TRBD2. The CDR3 loop reads CASSSTSGSSYNEQFF. In DNA, the CDR3 is TGTGCCAGCAGCTCGACTAGCGGAAGCTCCTACAATGAGCAGTTCTTC.